The entry below gives a single T cell receptor (beta chain) sequence along with its context. This sample is drawn from a study of blood T cell repertoires in COVID-19. On the study more broadly: COVID-19 samples from acute and convalescent phases originated in the United States, Italy and Spain.

V dropped 5 bases and J dropped 2 bases, with 9 bases sitting between them. Germline assignment: CDR1 SGHTA and CDR2 FQGTGA. The CDR3 totals 14 residues. Symptom resolution, clearance, or two negative PCRs marked donors in Cohort 3 as recovered. Under the authors' procedure: Researchers report that nucleated cell counts were estimated from reference gene primer amplification. The table came from immunoSEQ multiplex PCR; TCRdb's copy has only in-frame clones and leaves some out. The D gene and trimming were derived from the DNA, and the V and J assignments and clone size from that table. Counted here are about 250,000 clones, around nine tenths occurring once; the ten biggest clones make up under 2.5%.

Source material: PBMCs or T cells enriched from blood (not recorded which). This clonotype was sampled from a woman aged 18-30 years who had recovered from COVID-19. The chain has TRBV7-3 and TRBJ2-2; possibly TRBD2 for D (6 bases). CDR3 in amino acids: CASSAGGNTGELFF. The CDR3 nucleotides are TGTGCCAGCAGCGCCGGGGGAAACACCGGGGAGCTGTTTTTT.